This T cell receptor beta chain was recorded in a study of control samples from healthy donors and cancer patients. Trimming pared 2 bases from V and 0 bases from J, leaving 9 bases between. This CDR3 is 15 amino acids long. Germline CDR1 SGHTA, CDR2 FQGNSA. Profiling relied on immunoSEQ multiplex PCR, and the TCRdb table lists in-frame clones only, not all of them. The sample consists of about 110,000 clones, approximately 82% of them appearing once. The sequencing input was blood. The chain carries TRBV7-2 and TRBJ2-3, with a possible D match to TRBD2 (5 bases). This TCR derives from a man aged 18 to 35 in good health. The DNA for the CDR3 is TGTGCCAGCAGCTTATTTGGGGAGAGCACAGATACGCAGTATTTT. Its protein product is CASSLFGESTDTQYF. Together with reference TRBV7-2 and TRBJ2-3, the CDR3 gives the full variable domain: GAGVSQSPSNKVTEKGKDVELRCDPISGHTALYWYRQSLGQGLEFLIYFQGNSAPDKSGLPSDRFSAERTGGSVSTLTIQRTQQEDSAVYLCASSLFGESTDTQYFGPGTRLTVL.